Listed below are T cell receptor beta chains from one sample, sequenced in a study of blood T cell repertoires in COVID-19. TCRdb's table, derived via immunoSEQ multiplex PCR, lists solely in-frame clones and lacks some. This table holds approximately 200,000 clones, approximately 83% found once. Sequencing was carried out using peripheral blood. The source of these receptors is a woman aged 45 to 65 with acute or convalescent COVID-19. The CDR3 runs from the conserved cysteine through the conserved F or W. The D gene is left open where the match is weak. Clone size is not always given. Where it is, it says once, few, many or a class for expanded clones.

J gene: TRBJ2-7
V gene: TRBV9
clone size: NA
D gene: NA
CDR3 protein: CASSLRDFTYEQYF
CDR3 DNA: TGTGCCAGCAGCCTCCGGGACTTTACCTACGAGCAGTACTTC

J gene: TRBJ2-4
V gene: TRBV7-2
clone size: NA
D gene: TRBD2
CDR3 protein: CASSLEAGVRYF
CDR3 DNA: TGTGCCAGCAGCTTAGAAGCGGGGGTGCGGTACTTC

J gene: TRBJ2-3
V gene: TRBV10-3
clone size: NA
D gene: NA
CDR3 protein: CAISEKRSSTDTQYF
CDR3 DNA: TGTGCCATCAGTGAAAAGCGGAGTAGCACAGATACGCAGTATTTT

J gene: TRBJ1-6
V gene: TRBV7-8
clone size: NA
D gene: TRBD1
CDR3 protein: CASSQQGAGNSPLHF
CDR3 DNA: TGTGCCAGCAGCCAACAGGGGGCAGGTAATTCACCCCTCCACTTT

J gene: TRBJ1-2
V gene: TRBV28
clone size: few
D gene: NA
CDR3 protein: CAARGVFVHGYTF
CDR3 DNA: TGTGCCGCACGGGGGGTTTTCGTCCATGGCTACACCTTC

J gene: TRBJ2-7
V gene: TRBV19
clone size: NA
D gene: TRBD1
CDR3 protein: CASNAGTAAYEQYF
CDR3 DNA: TGTGCCAGTAATGCCGGGACAGCAGCCTACGAGCAGTACTTC

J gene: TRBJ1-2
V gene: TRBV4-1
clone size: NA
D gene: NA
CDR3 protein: CASSLRQQGYYGYTF
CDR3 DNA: TGCGCCAGCAGCCTCCGACAACAGGGTTACTATGGCTACACCTTC

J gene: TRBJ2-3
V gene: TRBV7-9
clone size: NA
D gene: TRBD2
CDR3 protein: CASSLTSGGSTDTQYF
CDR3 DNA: TGTGCCAGCAGCTTGACTAGCGGGGGGTCGACAGATACGCAGTATTTT

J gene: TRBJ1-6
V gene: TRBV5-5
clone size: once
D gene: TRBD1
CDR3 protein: CASSATGTGSSPLHF
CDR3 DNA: TGTGCCAGCAGCGCTACCGGGACAGGGAGTTCACCCCTCCACTTT

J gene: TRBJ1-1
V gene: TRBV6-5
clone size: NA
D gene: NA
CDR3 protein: CASSLREGDTEAFF
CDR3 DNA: TGTGCCAGCAGCCTCAGGGAAGGGGACACTGAAGCTTTCTTT

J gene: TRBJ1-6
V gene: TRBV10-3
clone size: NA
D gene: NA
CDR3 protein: CAISDPREGSPLHF
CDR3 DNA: TGTGCCATCAGTGATCCTCGGGAGGGTTCACCCCTCCACTTT

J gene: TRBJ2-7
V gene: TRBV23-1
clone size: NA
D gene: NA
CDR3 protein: CASSHVSLSYEQYF
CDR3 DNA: TGCGCCAGCAGTCACGTTTCTCTCTCCTACGAGCAGTACTTC

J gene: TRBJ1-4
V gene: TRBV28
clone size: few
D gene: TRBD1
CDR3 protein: CASFQGAEEKLFF
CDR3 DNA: TGTGCCAGTTTCCAGGGGGCAGAGGAAAAACTGTTTTTT

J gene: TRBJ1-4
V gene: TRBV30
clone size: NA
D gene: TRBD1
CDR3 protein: CAWSTRDRAATNEKLFF
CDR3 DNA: TGTGCCTGGAGTACCCGGGACAGGGCTGCAACTAATGAAAAACTGTTTTTT

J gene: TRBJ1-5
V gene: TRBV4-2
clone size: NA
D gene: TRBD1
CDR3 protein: CASSPNPQGGDQPQHF
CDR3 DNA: TGTGCCAGCAGCCCAAATCCACAGGGGGGGGATCAGCCCCAGCATTTT

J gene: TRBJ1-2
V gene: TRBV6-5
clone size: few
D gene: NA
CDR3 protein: CASRNRETRDGYTF
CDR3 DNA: TGTGCCAGCAGAAACAGGGAGACGCGAGATGGCTACACCTTC

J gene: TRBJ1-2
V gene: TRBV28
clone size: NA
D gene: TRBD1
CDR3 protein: CASSYRDRENGYTF
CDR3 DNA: TGTGCCAGCAGTTACAGGGACAGGGAAAATGGCTACACCTTC

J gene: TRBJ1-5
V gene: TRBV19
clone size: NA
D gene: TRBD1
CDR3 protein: CASTTGTGLTGQPQHF
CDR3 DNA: TGTGCCAGTACAACAGGGACAGGGCTGACCGGTCAGCCCCAGCATTTT

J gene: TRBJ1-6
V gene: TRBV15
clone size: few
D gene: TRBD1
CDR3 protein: CATSTWDSNNSPLHF
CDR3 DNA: TGTGCCACCAGCACCTGGGACAGCAATAATTCACCCCTCCACTTT

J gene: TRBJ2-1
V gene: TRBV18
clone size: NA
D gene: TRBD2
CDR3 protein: CASSPFSGSNEQFF
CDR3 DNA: TGTGCCAGCTCACCATTCAGCGGGAGTAATGAGCAGTTCTTC

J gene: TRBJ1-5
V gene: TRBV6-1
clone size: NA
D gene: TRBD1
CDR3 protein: CASSDKGAGQPQHF
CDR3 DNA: TGTGCCAGCAGTGACAAGGGGGCAGGTCAGCCCCAGCATTTT

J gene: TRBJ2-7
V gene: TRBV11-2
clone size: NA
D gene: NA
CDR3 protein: CASSLVWTTYEQYF
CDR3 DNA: TGTGCCAGCAGCTTAGTTTGGACTACCTACGAGCAGTACTTC

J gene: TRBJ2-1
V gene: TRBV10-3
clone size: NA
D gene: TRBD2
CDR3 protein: CAISVAGVSGEQFF
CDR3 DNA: TGTGCCATCAGTGTGGCGGGAGTGTCCGGTGAGCAGTTCTTC

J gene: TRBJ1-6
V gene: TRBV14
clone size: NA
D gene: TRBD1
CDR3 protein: CASSQETGGYSPLHF
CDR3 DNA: TGTGCCAGCAGCCAAGAGACAGGGGGCTATTCACCCCTCCACTTT

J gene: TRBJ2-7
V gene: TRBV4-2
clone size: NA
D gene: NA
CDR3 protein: CASSQEPTSRYEQYF
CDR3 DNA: TGTGCCAGCAGCCAAGAGCCGACAAGCCGCTACGAGCAGTACTTC

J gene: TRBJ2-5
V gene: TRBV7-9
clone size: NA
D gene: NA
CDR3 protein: CASSLLGETQYF
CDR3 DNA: TGTGCCAGCAGCTTACTAGGAGAGACCCAGTACTTC

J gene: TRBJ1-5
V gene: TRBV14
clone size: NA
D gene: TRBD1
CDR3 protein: CASSRTGSQPQHF
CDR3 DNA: TGTGCCAGCAGCAGGACAGGTTCTCAGCCCCAGCATTTT

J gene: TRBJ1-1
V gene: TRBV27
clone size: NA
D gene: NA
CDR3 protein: CASSLRGTKTFF
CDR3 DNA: TGTGCCAGCAGTTTAAGGGGGACAAAGACTTTCTTT

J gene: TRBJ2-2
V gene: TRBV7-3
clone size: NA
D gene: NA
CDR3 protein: CASSRLGELFF
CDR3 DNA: TGTGCCAGCAGCCGTCTTGGGGAGCTGTTTTTT

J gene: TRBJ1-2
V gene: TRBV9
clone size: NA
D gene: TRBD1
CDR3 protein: CASSVEQGNGYTF
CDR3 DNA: TGTGCCAGCAGCGTAGAACAGGGGAATGGCTACACCTTC

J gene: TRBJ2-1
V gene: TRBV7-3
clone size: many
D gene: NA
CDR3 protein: CASSSGTGLGEQFF
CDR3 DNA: TGTGCCAGCAGCTCCGGGACTGGTCTAGGAGAGCAGTTCTTC

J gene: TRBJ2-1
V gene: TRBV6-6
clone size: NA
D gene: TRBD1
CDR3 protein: CASSGTGGTGQFF
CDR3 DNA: TGTGCCAGTTCCGGGACAGGGGGGACTGGGCAGTTCTTC

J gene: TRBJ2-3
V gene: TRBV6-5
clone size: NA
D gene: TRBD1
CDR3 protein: CASTMAQGARDTQYF
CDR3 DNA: TGTGCCAGCACTATGGCCCAGGGGGCCCGGGATACGCAGTATTTT

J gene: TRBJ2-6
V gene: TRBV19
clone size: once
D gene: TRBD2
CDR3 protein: CASSTLAGGFSGANVLTF
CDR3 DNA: TGTGCCAGTAGTACCCTAGCGGGGGGCTTTTCTGGGGCCAACGTCCTGACTTTC

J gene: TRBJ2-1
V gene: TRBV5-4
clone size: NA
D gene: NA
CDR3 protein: CASSLPGNEQFF
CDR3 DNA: TGTGCCAGCAGCTTGCCGGGGAATGAGCAGTTCTTC

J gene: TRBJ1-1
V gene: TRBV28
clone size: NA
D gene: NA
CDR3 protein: CASSFAGSREAFF
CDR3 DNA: TGTGCCAGCAGTTTTGCGGGGTCGCGCGAAGCTTTCTTT

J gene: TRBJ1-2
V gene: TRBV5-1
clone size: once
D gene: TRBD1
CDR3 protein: CASSQGQGYGYTF
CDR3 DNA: TGCGCCAGCAGCCAGGGACAGGGCTATGGCTACACCTTC

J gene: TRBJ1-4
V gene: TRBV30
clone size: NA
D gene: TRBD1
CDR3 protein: CAWSPNAGGAGKLFF
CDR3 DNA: TGTGCCTGGAGTCCCAATGCAGGGGGCGCGGGAAAACTGTTTTTT

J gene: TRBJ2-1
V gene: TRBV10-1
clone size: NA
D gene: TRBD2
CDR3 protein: CASSSGLLAGSYNEQFF
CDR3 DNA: TGCGCCAGCAGCTCGGGCCTGCTAGCGGGAAGCTACAATGAGCAGTTCTTC

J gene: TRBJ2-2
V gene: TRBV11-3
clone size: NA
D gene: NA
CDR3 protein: CASSFEGPNTGELFF
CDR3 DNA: TGTGCCAGCAGCTTTGAGGGCCCGAACACCGGGGAGCTGTTTTTT

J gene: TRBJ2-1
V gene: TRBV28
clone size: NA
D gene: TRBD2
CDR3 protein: CASSLGTTEFF
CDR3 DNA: TGTGCCAGCAGTTTAGGGACTACCGAGTTCTTC

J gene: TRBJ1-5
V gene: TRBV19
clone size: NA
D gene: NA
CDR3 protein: CASLTGLHSNQPQHF
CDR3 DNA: TGTGCCAGTTTAACAGGGCTACATAGCAATCAGCCCCAGCATTTT

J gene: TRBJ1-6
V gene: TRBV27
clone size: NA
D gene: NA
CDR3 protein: CASTQGLGDGGQRGDSPLHF
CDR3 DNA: TGTGCCAGCACCCAGGGGTTGGGGGACGGGGGTCAACGGGGGGATTCACCCCTCCACTTT

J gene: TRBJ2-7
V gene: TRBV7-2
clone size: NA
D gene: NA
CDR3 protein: CASSLEVRRDSYEQYF
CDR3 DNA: TGTGCCAGCAGCTTAGAAGTCAGACGGGACTCCTACGAGCAGTACTTC

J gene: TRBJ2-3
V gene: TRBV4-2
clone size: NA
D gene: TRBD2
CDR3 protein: CASSQDNGGSTDTQYF
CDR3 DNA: TGTGCCAGCAGCCAAGATAACGGGGGGAGCACAGATACGCAGTATTTT

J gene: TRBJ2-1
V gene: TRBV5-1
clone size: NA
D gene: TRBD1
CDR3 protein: CASSVRDRDNNEQFF
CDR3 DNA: TGCGCCAGCAGTGTGAGGGACAGGGATAACAATGAGCAGTTCTTC

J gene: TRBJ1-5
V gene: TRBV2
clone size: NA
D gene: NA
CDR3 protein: CASSAARGSQPQHF
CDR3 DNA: TGTGCCAGCAGTGCGGCGCGGGGTTCCCAGCCCCAGCATTTT

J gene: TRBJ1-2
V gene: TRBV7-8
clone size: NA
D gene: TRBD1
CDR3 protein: CASSLAAGTGGVGGYTF
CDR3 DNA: TGTGCCAGCAGCTTAGCCGCCGGGACAGGGGGCGTAGGTGGCTACACCTTC

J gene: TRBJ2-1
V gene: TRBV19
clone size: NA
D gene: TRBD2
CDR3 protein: CASSVLAGGGNEQFF
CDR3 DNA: TGTGCCAGTAGTGTACTAGCGGGAGGGGGCAATGAGCAGTTCTTC

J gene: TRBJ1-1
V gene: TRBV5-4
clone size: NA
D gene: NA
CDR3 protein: CASSAYRVGSGTEAFF
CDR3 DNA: TGTGCCAGCAGCGCATACAGGGTCGGTTCAGGCACTGAAGCTTTCTTT

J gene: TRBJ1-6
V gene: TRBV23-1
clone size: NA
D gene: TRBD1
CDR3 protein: CASSQGGQGNSPLHF
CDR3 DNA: TGCGCCAGCAGTCAGGGGGGACAGGGAAATTCACCCCTCCACTTT

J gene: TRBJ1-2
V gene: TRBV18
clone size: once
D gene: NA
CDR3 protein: CASSNQGNYGYTF
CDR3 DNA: TGTGCCAGCTCCAACCAGGGGAACTATGGCTACACCTTC